This TCR beta chain is from a study of HIV-infected children after antiretroviral therapy interruption. A 3' RACE protocol on RNA, with unique molecular identifiers, produced the TCR library. TCRdb analysed the 3' RACE reads with MiXCR anew, one entry per CDR3 protein. The data contain around 16,000 distinct CDR3 sequences, 3% to 3.5% of them singletons. This clonotype was picked up a small number of times. Treatment here: PENTA 11 planned treatment interruption arm or continuous ART arm. Germline CDR1 is ENHRY and CDR2 is SYGVKD. The CDR3 totals 17 residues. V was clipped by 6 bases and J by 0 bases; unmatched bases: 10.

J is TRBJ1-1 and V is TRBV10-3; 10 bases map to TRBD1. Sample: CD45RA+ CD4+ T cells from PBMCs, taken from a donor given antiretroviral therapy, either interrupted or continuous. Subset denoted: naive CD4+ CD45RA+ CD45RO- T cells. This sequence was found in a child aged 2 to 17 with HIV. CDR3 sequence: CAIRPGTGVTMNTEAFF. The CDR3 nucleotides read TGTGCCATCAGACCCGGGACAGGGGTTACTATGAACACTGAAGCTTTCTTT.